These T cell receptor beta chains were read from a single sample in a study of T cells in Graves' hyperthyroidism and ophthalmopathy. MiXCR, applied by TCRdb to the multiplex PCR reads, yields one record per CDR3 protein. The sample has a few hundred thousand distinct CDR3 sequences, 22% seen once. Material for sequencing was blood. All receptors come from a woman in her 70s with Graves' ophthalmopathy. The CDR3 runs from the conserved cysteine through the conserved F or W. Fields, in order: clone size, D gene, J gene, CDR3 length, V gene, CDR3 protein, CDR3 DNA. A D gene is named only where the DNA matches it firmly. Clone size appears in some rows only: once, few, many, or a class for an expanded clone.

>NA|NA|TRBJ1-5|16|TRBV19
CASSIMGVRGNQPQHF
TGTGCCAGTAGTATCATGGGGGTTCGGGGCAATCAGCCCCAGCATTTT
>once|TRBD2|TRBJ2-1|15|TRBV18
CASSPASGSQNEQFF
TGTGCCAGCTCACCAGCTAGCGGGAGTCAAAATGAGCAGTTCTTC
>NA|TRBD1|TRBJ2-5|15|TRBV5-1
CASSLALDREKTQYF
TGCGCCAGCAGCTTGGCCTTAGACAGGGAAAAGACCCAGTACTTC
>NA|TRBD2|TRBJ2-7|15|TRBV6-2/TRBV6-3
CASRSRASGIFEQYF
TGTGCCAGCAGATCCCGGGCTAGCGGGATTTTCGAGCAGTACTTC
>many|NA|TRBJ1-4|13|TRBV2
CASSGGIDEKLFF
TGTGCCAGCAGTGGGGGAATCGACGAAAAACTGTTTTTT
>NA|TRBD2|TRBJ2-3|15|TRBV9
CASSVGSGNTDTQYF
TGTGCCAGCAGCGTAGGTAGCGGGAACACAGATACGCAGTATTTT
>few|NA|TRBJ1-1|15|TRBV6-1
CASSEASDLRGEAFF
TGTGCCAGCAGTGAAGCCTCGGATCTCAGGGGTGAAGCTTTCTTT
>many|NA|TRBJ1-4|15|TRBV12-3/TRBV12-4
CASSLRQGRREKLFF
TGTGCCAGCAGTTTACGGCAGGGCAGAAGAGAAAAACTGTTTTTT
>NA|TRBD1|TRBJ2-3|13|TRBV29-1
CSAETGMGNTQYF
TGCAGCGCCGAGACAGGGATGGGGAATACGCAGTATTTT
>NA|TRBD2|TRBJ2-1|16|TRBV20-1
CSAQRLAGSSYNEQFF
TGCAGTGCCCAAAGACTAGCGGGATCATCTTACAATGAGCAGTTCTTC
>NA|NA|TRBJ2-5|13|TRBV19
CASSGISKETQYF
TGTGCCAGTAGCGGGATCTCAAAGGAGACCCAGTACTTC
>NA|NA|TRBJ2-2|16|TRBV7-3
CASSLLWLGGGGELFF
TGTGCCAGCAGCTTACTTTGGCTAGGTGGTGGCGGGGAGCTGTTTTTT
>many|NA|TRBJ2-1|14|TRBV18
CASSPRTSYNEQFF
TGCGCCAGCAGTCCCAGGACCTCCTACAATGAGCAGTTCTTC
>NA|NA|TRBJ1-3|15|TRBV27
CASSLFPYSGNTIYF
TGTGCCAGCAGTTTGTTCCCCTACTCTGGAAACACCATATATTTT
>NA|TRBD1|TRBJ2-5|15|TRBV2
CASSDGTGMPETQYF
TGTGCCAGCAGCGACGGGACAGGGATGCCAGAGACCCAGTACTTC
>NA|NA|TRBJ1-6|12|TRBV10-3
CAISESESPLHF
TGTGCCATCAGTGAGTCGGAGTCACCCCTCCACTTT
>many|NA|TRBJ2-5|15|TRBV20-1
CSAWEGRRLQETQYF
TGCAGTGCATGGGAAGGGCGACGGTTACAAGAGACCCAGTACTTC
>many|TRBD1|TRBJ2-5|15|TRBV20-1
CSARGLGQVQETQYF
TGCAGTGCTAGAGGTTTGGGACAGGTCCAAGAGACCCAGTACTTC
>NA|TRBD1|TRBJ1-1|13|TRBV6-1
CASSEIDRGPAFF
TGTGCCAGCAGTGAAATAGACAGGGGGCCAGCTTTCTTT
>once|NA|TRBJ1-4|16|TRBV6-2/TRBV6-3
CASSTRDVQTNEKLVF
TGTGCCAGCAGTACCCGGGACGTTCAAACTAATGAAAAACTGGTTTTT
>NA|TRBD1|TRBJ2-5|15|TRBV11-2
CASSLIPDRAETQYF
TGTGCCAGCAGCTTAATTCCCGACAGGGCCGAGACCCAGTACTTC
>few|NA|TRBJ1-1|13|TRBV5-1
CASSYDDATEAFF
TGCGCCAGCAGCTACGATGACGCTACTGAAGCTTTCTTT
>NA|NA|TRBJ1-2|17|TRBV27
CASSSTRGREANYGYTF
TGTGCCAGCAGTTCCACACGGGGGAGGGAAGCTAACTATGGCTACACCTTC
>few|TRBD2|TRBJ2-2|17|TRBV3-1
CASSPPGGRRNTGELFF
TGTGCCAGCAGCCCCCCTGGCGGGAGAAGGAACACCGGGGAGCTGTTTTTT
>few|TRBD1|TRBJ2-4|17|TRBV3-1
CASSQGRDRKAKNIQYF
TGTGCCAGCAGCCAAGGTAGGGACAGGAAGGCCAAAAACATTCAGTACTTC